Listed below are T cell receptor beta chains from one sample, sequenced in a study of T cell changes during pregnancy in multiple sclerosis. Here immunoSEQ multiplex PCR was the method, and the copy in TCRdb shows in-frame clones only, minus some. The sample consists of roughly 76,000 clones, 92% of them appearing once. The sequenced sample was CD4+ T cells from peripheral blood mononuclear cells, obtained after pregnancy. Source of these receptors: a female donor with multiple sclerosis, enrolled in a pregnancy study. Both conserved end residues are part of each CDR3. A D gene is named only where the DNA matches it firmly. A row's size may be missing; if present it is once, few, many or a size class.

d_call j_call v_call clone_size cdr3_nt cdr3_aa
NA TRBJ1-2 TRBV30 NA TGTGCCTGGGAGTCGCGGGGGCAGGGGAGTGGAGCCTCGGGGAGCCATGGCTACACCTTC CAWESRGQGSGASGSHGYTF
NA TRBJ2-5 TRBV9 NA TGTGCCAGCAGCGTAGACCACGGGTCTAGAGAGACCCAGTACTTC CASSVDHGSRETQYF
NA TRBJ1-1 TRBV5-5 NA TGTGCCAGCAGCTTGGCCTTTACGGGGGCTGAAGCTTTCTTT CASSLAFTGAEAFF
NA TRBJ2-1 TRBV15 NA TGTGCCACCAGCAGAGACCGGGACAACTCCTACAATGAGCAGTTCTTC CATSRDRDNSYNEQFF
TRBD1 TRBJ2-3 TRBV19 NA TGTGCCAGTAGTATGTACAGGGGGTCGACAGATACGCAGTATTTT CASSMYRGSTDTQYF
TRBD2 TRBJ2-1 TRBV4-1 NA TGCGCCAGCAGCCAGGAGACTAGCGGGGGGGCCAATGAGCAGTTCTTC CASSQETSGGANEQFF
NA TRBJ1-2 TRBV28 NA TGTGCCAGCAGTTCCAGGGTTGATGGCTACACCTTC CASSSRVDGYTF
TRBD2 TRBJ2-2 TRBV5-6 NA TGTGCCAGCAGCTTAGGACTAGCGGGAGTGCCCGGGGAGCTGTTTTTT CASSLGLAGVPGELFF
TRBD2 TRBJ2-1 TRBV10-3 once TGTGCCATCAGTGAGTCAAGCGGGAGAAATGAGCAGTTCTTC CAISESSGRNEQFF
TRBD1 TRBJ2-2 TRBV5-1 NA TGCGCCAGCAGCTTCCCCGGACAGGGAGCCGGGGAGCTGTTTTTT CASSFPGQGAGELFF
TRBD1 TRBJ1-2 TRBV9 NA TGTGCCAGCAGCGTAGTCTCAGGGGGAAGGTATGGCTACACCTTC CASSVVSGGRYGYTF
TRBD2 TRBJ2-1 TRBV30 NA TGTGCCTGGGGCAAAGGGGCTAGCGGGAGTGTGCAGTTCTTC CAWGKGASGSVQFF
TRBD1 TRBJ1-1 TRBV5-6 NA TGTGCCAGCAGCTTACCGGGAGGGGGCGCCTTGACTGAAGCTTTCTTT CASSLPGGGALTEAFF
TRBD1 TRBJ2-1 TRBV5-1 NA TGCGCCAGCAGCTTATCAGAGGGGGCCCCCTACAATGAGCAGTTCTTC CASSLSEGAPYNEQFF
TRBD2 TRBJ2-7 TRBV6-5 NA TGTGCCAGCAGTTACTCTGGACTAGCGCCTAACTACGAGCAGTACTTC CASSYSGLAPNYEQYF
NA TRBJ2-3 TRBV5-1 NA TGCGCCAGCAGCTTGTCTCGGGCCTCCGAGGGGCAGTATTTT CASSLSRASEGQYF
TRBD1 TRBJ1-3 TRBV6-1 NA TGTGCCAGCAGTGACCCGGGACAGTATCCGGGAAACACCATATATTTT CASSDPGQYPGNTIYF
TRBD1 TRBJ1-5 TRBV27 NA TGTGCCAGCAGTCTCTACGGACAGGGGGGAATTCAGCCCCAGCATTTT CASSLYGQGGIQPQHF
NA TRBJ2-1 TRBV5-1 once TGCGCCAGCAGTTTGTCCGGGGGTTACAATGAGCAGTTCTTC CASSLSGGYNEQFF
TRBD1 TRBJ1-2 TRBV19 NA TGTGCCGCGAAGCCAATTCGGGACAGCTTCTCTAACTATGGCTACACCTTC CAAKPIRDSFSNYGYTF
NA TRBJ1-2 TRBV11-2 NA TGTGCCAGCAGCTCCAACAGGGTAAACTATGGCTACACCTTC CASSSNRVNYGYTF
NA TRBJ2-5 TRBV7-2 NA TGTGCCAGCAGCTATAGACAGGTTCAAGAGACCCAGTACTTC CASSYRQVQETQYF
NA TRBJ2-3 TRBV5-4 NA TGTGCCAGCAGCTTGGGTAGCGGCACAGATACGCAGTATTTT CASSLGSGTDTQYF
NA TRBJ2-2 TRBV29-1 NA TGCAGCGGGCGGACTGGGAACACCGGGGAGCTGTTTTTT CSGRTGNTGELFF
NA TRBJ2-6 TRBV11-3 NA TGTGCCAGCAGCAGTCTAACCTCTCGACAAAGTCGGGCCAACGTCCTGACTTTC CASSSLTSRQSRANVLTF
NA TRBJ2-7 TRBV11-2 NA TGTGCCAGCAGCCTCCGGGACACAGCCTACGAGCAGTACTTC CASSLRDTAYEQYF
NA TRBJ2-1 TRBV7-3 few TGTGCCAGCAGCTCCCTCGGAAGGGGCGATGAGCAGTTCTTC CASSSLGRGDEQFF
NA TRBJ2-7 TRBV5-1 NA TGCGCCAGCAGCTTGGTAGGTAGGGAGTACGAGCAGTACTTC CASSLVGREYEQYF
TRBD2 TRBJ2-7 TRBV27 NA TGTGCCAGTTCCCCCCGGGGGGGCGGTTACGAGCAGTACTTC CASSPRGGGYEQYF
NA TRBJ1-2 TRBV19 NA TGTGCCAGTAGTATTGGGGCTATTGACTATGGCTACACCTTC CASSIGAIDYGYTF
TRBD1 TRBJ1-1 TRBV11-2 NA TGTGCCAGCAGCACCGGACAGGATACGAACACTGAAGCTTTCTTT CASSTGQDTNTEAFF